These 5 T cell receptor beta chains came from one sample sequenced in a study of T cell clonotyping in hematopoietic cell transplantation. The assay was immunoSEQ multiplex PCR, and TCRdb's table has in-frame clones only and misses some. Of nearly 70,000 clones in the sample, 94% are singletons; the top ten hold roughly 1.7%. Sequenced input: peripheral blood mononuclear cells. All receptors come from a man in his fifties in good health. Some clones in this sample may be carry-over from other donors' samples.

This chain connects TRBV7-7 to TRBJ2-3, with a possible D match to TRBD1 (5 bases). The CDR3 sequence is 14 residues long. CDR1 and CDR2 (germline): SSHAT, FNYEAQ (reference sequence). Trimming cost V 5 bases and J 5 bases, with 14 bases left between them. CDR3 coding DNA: TGTGCCAGCAGCCCGTCAGGGTCCGGAGATACGCAGTATTTT. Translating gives CASSPSGSGDTQYF. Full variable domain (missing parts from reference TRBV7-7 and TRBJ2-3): GAGVSQSPRYKVTKRGQDVTLRCDPISSHATLYWYQQALGQGPEFLTYFNYEAQPDKSGLPSDRFSAERPEGSISTLTIQRTEQRDSAMYRCASSPSGSGDTQYFGPGTRLTVL.

The CDR3, as DNA: TGCGCCAGCAGCGAAAGGGGGACTGAAGCTTTCTTT. Translated: CASSERGTEAFF. The chain joins TRBV5-1 to TRBJ1-1, with a tentative D call TRBD1 (6 bases). Trimming pared 4 bases from V and 5 bases from J, leaving 9 bases between. The germline V gene has CDR1 SGHRS and CDR2 YFSETQ. The CDR3 loop spans 12 amino acids. The full variable domain, with the rest looked up from reference TRBV5-1 and TRBJ1-1, is KAGVTQTPRYLIKTRGQQVTLSCSPISGHRSVSWYQQTPGQGLQFLFEYFSETQRNKGNFPGRFSGRQFSNSRSEMNVSTLELGDSALYLCASSERGTEAFFGQGTRLTVV.

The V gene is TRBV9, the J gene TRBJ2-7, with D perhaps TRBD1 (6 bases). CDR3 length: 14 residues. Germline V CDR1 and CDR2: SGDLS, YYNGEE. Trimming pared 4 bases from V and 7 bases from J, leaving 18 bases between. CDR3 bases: TGTGCCAGCAGCCCCCGGGACATGTCTGGAGAGCAGTACTTC. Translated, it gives CASSPRDMSGEQYF.

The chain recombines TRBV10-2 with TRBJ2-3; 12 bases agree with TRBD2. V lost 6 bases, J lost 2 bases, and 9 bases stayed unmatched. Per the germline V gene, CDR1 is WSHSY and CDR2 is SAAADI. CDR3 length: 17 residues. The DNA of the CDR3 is TGCGCCAGCAGCCTAGGGACTAGCGGGTGGAACACAGATACGCAGTATTTT. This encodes CASSLGTSGWNTDTQYF.

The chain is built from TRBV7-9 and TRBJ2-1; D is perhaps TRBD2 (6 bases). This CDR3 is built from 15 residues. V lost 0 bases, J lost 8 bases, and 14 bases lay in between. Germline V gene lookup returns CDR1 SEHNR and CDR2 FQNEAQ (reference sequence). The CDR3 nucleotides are TGTGCCAGCAGCTTAGCGCGGGTAGCGGTCGATGAGCAGTTCTTC. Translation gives CASSLARVAVDEQFF.